This T cell receptor beta chain comes out of a study of blood T cell repertoires in COVID-19. One Seattle source followed patients from active infection through their disease course. Generated by immunoSEQ multiplex PCR, the TCRdb table keeps only in-frame clones and is missing some. The table shows some 180,000 clones, with around four fifths occurring only once. Germline V gene sequence: CDR1 MDHEN, CDR2 SYDVKM. Trimming pared 3 bases from V and 3 bases from J, leaving 12 bases between. The CDR3 contains 15 residues. This clonotype was sampled from a woman of 80 years or more with COVID-19, enrolled during active disease. The genes are TRBV28 and TRBJ2-1; a possible D gene is TRBD1 (5 bases). The sample comprised peripheral blood. The CDR3 is CASSLVGANYNEQFF. CDR3 coding DNA: TGTGCCAGCAGTTTGGTAGGGGCCAACTACAATGAGCAGTTCTTC. Complete variable domain (other parts from reference TRBV28 and TRBJ2-1): DVKVTQSSRYLVKRTGEKVFLECVQDMDHENMFWYRQDPGLGLRLIYFSYDVKMKEKGDIPEGYSVSREKKERFSLILESASTNQTSMYLCASSLVGANYNEQFFGPGTRLTVL.